This TCR beta chain stems from a study of T cells after yellow fever vaccination (dated by TCRdb to the late 2010s). Study-level background: The SMART-Seq v4 Ultra Low Input RNA kit was used to prepare libraries from fractions with low cell numbers. To track T-cell clones before and after primary and booster YFV17D yellow fever vaccination, bulk TCR alpha and beta repertoires were sequenced longitudinally. Bulk PBMC replicates and cell subsets were isolated from blood drawn at multiple timepoints before and after both primary and secondary immunization. The cohort comprised two healthy male donors, one aged 18 to 30 and one aged 30 to 40 years. The paper as a whole reports these results and caveats: The secondary T-cell response was found to be weaker but faster than the primary response, with a peak reached on day 5 rather than on day 15. Because the study included only a couple of donors, the extent to which the findings can be generalized is limited. After the booster, most clones that had expanded after primary vaccination were detected again (over 95% of CD4 and around nine tenths of CD8), suggesting broad maintenance of memory. A small share of clonotypes occurred in both CD4 and CD8 compartments, likely arising from convergent recombination. Computational filtering was needed because FACS-sorted repertoires could contain abundant contaminating clonotypes from the bulk population.

Sequencing relied on an Illumina NovaSeq 6000. Synthesis of TCR cDNA relied on 5'RACE template switching, a step that introduced a universal primer site along with unique molecular identifiers. cDNA synthesis was primed from both the TCR alpha and TCR beta constant segments. Library amplification used two PCR steps, and the second PCR step added sample barcodes and sequencing adapters. Sequencing of libraries was done on Illumina HiSeq 2500 (2x100 bp) or NovaSeq (2x150 bp). The source study handled its data this way. MIGEC was used to demultiplex reads and collapse the reads into UMI consensus sequences, and MiXCR was used for V(D)J alignment. Using edgeR on replicate PBMC samples, clonotypes were called vaccine-responding if FDR was below 0.01 and the log2 fold change was above 5 up to day 15. Each bulk clonotype received a CD4 or CD8 identity based on whether the sequenced CD4 or CD8 repertoire contained that clonotype at higher abundance. TCRdb handled the public reads itself, with Q25 trimming in fastp and clone calling in MiXCR, and kept productive beta chains. Rows are combined by CDR3 protein, so each entry shows the most common genes and DNA. The V and J calls were determined by TCRdb, not by the authors. This sample holds 250,000 to 400,000 distinct CDR3 sequences; approximately 4.5% were observed only once. Of the sample, roughly 21% is held by the ten largest clones.

In the paper's terms, the treatment or condition label means: live attenuated yellow fever vaccine strain. At each blood-draw timepoint, two biological replicates of bulk PBMCs were obtained. PBMCs were isolated from peripheral blood using a standard Ficoll-Paque protocol. TriZol was used to extract RNA from bulk PBMCs, from CD4 and CD8 fractions, and from dextramer-positive and dextramer-negative fractions. V sheds 8 bases and J sheds 0 bases, leaving 11 bases between their ends. CDR1 and CDR2 (MNHNY, SVGAGI) derive from the germline V gene (reference sequence). The CDR3 covers 15 residues, taking in both the cysteine and the phenylalanine. The read is trimmed to its CDR3 DNA, 45 bases read in frame from base 1. Notes on this clonotype: Its target antigen remains unknown. The record has no base qualities; no much larger clone is one base away.

The sequence came from a young man who received the YFV17D yellow fever vaccine. The chain joins TRBV6-6 to TRBJ2-6; TRBD1 could be the D gene, as 5 bases match. The sample here was PBMCs, taken 15 days after the yellow fever booster vaccination. The CDR3 protein: CASQDKDSGANVLTF. The nucleotide sequence reads as follows: TGTGCCAGCCAGGACAAGGACTCTGGGGCCAACGTCCTGACTTTC.